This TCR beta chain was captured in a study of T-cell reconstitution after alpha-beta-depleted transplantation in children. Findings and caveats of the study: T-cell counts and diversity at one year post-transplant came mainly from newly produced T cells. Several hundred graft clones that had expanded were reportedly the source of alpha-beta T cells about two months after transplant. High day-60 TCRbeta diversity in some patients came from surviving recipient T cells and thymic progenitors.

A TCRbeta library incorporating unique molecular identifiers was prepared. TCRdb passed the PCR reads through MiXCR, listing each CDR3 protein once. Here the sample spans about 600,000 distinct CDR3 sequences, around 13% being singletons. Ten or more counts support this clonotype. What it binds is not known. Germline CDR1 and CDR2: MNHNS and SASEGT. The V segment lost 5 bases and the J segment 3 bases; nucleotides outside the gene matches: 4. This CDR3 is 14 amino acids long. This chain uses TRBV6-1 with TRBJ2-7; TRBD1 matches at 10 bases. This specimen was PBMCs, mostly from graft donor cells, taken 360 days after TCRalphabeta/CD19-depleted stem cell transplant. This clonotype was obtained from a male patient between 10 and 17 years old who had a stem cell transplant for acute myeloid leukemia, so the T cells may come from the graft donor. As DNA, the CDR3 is TGTGCCAGCAGTAGACAGGGGGCTTTCTACGAGCAGTACTTC. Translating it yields CASSRQGAFYEQYF.